The entry that follows covers one TCR beta chain sequence. In the original workflow: Reference gene primer amplification in the assay estimated nucleated cell counts. Data came from immunoSEQ multiplex PCR; TCRdb stores just in-frame clones and leaves some out. The V and J calls and clone size are taken from that table; D and trimming were inferred from the DNA. The repertoire consists of about 130,000 clones, with about 86% occurring once and the leading ten covering roughly 15%. This entry belongs to a study of blood T cell repertoires in COVID-19. Study in general: Collection of acute and convalescent COVID-19 samples took place in the United States, Italy and Spain. Sample material is recorded as cDNA or gDNA derived from T cells, B-cell-depleted T cells, or PBMCs.

The CDR3 spans 11 residues. The V end was cut by 7 bases, the J end by 10 bases, with 15 bases between. Germline values: CDR1 SQVTM, CDR2 ANQGSEA. The sample was peripheral blood. This clonotype was sampled from a woman in her forties or fifties with acute or convalescent COVID-19. The chain employs TRBV29-1 and TRBJ2-3; D not resolved. CDR3 DNA sequence: TGCAGCGCTGCTGAGTCGGGTGCGCAGTATTTT. This translates into CSAAESGAQYF.